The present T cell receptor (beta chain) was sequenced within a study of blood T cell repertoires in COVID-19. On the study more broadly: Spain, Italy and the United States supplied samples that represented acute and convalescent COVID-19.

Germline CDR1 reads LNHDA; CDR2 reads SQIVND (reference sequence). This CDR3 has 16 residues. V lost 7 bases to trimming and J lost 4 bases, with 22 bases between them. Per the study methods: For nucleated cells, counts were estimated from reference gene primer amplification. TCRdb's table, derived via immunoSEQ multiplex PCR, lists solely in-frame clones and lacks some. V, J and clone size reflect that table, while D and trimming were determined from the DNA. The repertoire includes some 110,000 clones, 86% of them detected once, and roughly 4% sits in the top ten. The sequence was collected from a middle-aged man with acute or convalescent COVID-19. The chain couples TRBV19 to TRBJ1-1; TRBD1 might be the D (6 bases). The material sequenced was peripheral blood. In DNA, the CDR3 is TGTGCCAGTAATCCGGGGGGCCCAGAGAGGGTCACTGAAGCTTTCTTT. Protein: CASNPGGPERVTEAFF.